A selection of T cell receptor beta chains follows, all from one sample in a study of blood T cells in healthy people across ages. TCRdb itself ran the 5' RACE reads through MiXCR, one entry per CDR3 protein. This sample has 1.8 million or so distinct CDR3 sequences, with roughly two fifths found just once. Sequencing was performed on blood. These receptors were obtained from a human donor in good health. The CDR3 runs from the conserved cysteine through the conserved F or W.

CDR3aa: CASSWGDRLYYEQYF
v_gene: TRBV3-1
j_gene: TRBJ2-7

CDR3aa: CATSDGDFGGGEKLFF
v_gene: TRBV24-1
j_gene: TRBJ1-4

CDR3aa: CASTETGSYSYEQFF
v_gene: TRBV6-5
j_gene: TRBJ2-1

CDR3aa: CASSPTGTWNTEAFF
v_gene: TRBV7-2
j_gene: TRBJ1-1

CDR3aa: CASRLRGGYTF
v_gene: TRBV28
j_gene: TRBJ1-2

CDR3aa: CASSLGGASGSPLHF
v_gene: TRBV27
j_gene: TRBJ1-6

CDR3aa: CASSLTPGDNEQFF
v_gene: TRBV7-9
j_gene: TRBJ2-1

CDR3aa: CSVVASGDETQYF
v_gene: TRBV29-1
j_gene: TRBJ2-5

CDR3aa: CASSYDRPEQFF
v_gene: TRBV12-3/TRBV12-4
j_gene: TRBJ2-1

CDR3aa: CASSLGLFQGNGYTF
v_gene: TRBV13
j_gene: TRBJ1-2

CDR3aa: CASSLRRGAKETQYF
v_gene: TRBV7-3
j_gene: TRBJ2-5

CDR3aa: CASSQGLGEKLFF
v_gene: TRBV4-1
j_gene: TRBJ1-4

CDR3aa: CSASSVLQETQYF
v_gene: TRBV20-1
j_gene: TRBJ2-5

CDR3aa: CASSLNTGQAITDTQYF
v_gene: TRBV28
j_gene: TRBJ2-3

CDR3aa: CASSQAAYRGGKNIQYF
v_gene: TRBV4-3
j_gene: TRBJ2-4

CDR3aa: CASSLDGTGEETQYF
v_gene: TRBV7-9
j_gene: TRBJ2-5

CDR3aa: CATVGKYSTDTQYF
v_gene: TRBV3-1
j_gene: TRBJ2-3

CDR3aa: CASSSLLMGLEVGYTF
v_gene: TRBV7-9
j_gene: TRBJ1-2

CDR3aa: CASSLNLGSYEQYF
v_gene: TRBV12-3/TRBV12-4
j_gene: TRBJ2-7

CDR3aa: CGVRTTGSDYGYTF
v_gene: TRBV29-1
j_gene: TRBJ1-2

CDR3aa: CASSQEGTSSNEQFF
v_gene: TRBV4-1
j_gene: TRBJ2-1

CDR3aa: CASSSGPLSGANVLTF
v_gene: TRBV7-9
j_gene: TRBJ2-6

CDR3aa: CASSEFMLNTEAFF
v_gene: TRBV10-2
j_gene: TRBJ1-1

CDR3aa: CATSDLDSRGYTF
v_gene: TRBV24-1
j_gene: TRBJ1-2

CDR3aa: CAWSARNEKLFF
v_gene: TRBV30
j_gene: TRBJ1-4

CDR3aa: CASSYEPTEAFF
v_gene: TRBV6-6
j_gene: TRBJ1-1

CDR3aa: CASSQGGTWPQHF
v_gene: TRBV6-2/TRBV6-3
j_gene: TRBJ1-5

CDR3aa: CASSKVPFLRDTQYF
v_gene: TRBV7-8
j_gene: TRBJ2-3

CDR3aa: CASSQAWDSYEQYF
v_gene: TRBV4-3
j_gene: TRBJ2-7

CDR3aa: CASSLRTGLAGGGRDTQYF
v_gene: TRBV7-3
j_gene: TRBJ2-3

CDR3aa: CASSLDTGGGDYGYTF
v_gene: TRBV5-1
j_gene: TRBJ1-2

CDR3aa: CASSLSGQGYEQFF
v_gene: TRBV7-2
j_gene: TRBJ2-1

CDR3aa: CSAHRGTSYEQYF
v_gene: TRBV20-1
j_gene: TRBJ2-7

CDR3aa: CASRLQVGMTQEFF
v_gene: TRBV27
j_gene: TRBJ2-1

CDR3aa: CASSWNNNPGTDTQYF
v_gene: TRBV7-7
j_gene: TRBJ2-3

CDR3aa: CSVQRDSEAFF
v_gene: TRBV29-1
j_gene: TRBJ1-1

CDR3aa: CRPSGGFSYNEQFF
v_gene: TRBV20-1
j_gene: TRBJ2-1

CDR3aa: CASNRIAAPRETQYF
v_gene: TRBV12-3/TRBV12-4
j_gene: TRBJ2-5

CDR3aa: CASSEMAKGQPQHF
v_gene: TRBV2
j_gene: TRBJ1-5

CDR3aa: CSAAWDRVSNEQYF
v_gene: TRBV29-1
j_gene: TRBJ2-7

CDR3aa: CSVGVMNTEAFF
v_gene: TRBV29-1
j_gene: TRBJ1-1

CDR3aa: CASSQEQNNGELFF
v_gene: TRBV4-2
j_gene: TRBJ2-2

CDR3aa: CSVYRTGGETQYF
v_gene: TRBV29-1
j_gene: TRBJ2-5

CDR3aa: CASTRGLVDTQYF
v_gene: TRBV12-3/TRBV12-4
j_gene: TRBJ2-3

CDR3aa: CASSEIKGQAHEQYF
v_gene: TRBV6-1
j_gene: TRBJ2-7

CDR3aa: CASSFGTGEALGQYF
v_gene: TRBV7-9
j_gene: TRBJ2-7

CDR3aa: CASSVGGSGGSSTDTQYF
v_gene: TRBV9
j_gene: TRBJ2-3

CDR3aa: CASSLWSGGPSGANVLTF
v_gene: TRBV28
j_gene: TRBJ2-6

CDR3aa: CASSQDSTGLSGNTIYF
v_gene: TRBV3-1
j_gene: TRBJ1-3